The next 30 T cell receptor beta chains were all read from a single sample in a study of graft-versus-host responses after intestinal transplantation. The protocol was immunoSEQ multiplex PCR, while the TCRdb copy is restricted to in-frame clones and leaves out a portion. This sample has 8,000 to 13,000 clones, with 30% to 35% found just once. Here the sequenced sample was alloreactive CD4+ T cells from a mixed lymphocyte reaction culture, taken before transplantation. The subset: CFSE-low proliferating T cells sorted from roughly six-day pre-transplant mixed lymphocyte reaction (GvH or HvG direction). Receptors originate from a human patient who was an organ donor for intestinal transplantation.

The J gene is TRBJ2-7, the V gene TRBV5-6; D not resolved. Trimming removed 0 bases at V and 2 bases at J, with 3 bases between. Per germline, CDR1 SGHDT and CDR2 YYEEEE. The CDR3 is 12 residues long. For the CDR3, the DNA is TGTGCCAGCAGCTTGGACACCTACGAGCAGTACTTC. Translating it yields CASSLDTYEQYF.

This clone turned up a few times. The chain joins TRBV7-3 to TRBJ2-7; the match to TRBD1 covers 7 bases. V lost 2 bases and J lost 2; bases outside the gene matches: 6. The CDR3 has 15 residues. Germline V gives CDR1 SGHTA, CDR2 FQGTGA. The DNA for the CDR3 is TGTGCCAGCAGCTTAGGCTCGACAGGGACCTACGAGCAGTACTTC. Protein: CASSLGSTGTYEQYF.

This clone was counted a few times. V and J are TRBV11-2 and TRBJ1-6; perhaps TRBD1 as D (5 bases). This CDR3 is 17 amino acids long. Germline CDR1 SGHAT, CDR2 FQNNGV. V was cut by 2 bases and J by 7 bases, with 18 bases left in between. CDR3 sequence (DNA): TGTGCCAGCAGCTTATCATATTGGGACGGCGAGAATTCACCCCTCCACTTT. Translating gives CASSLSYWDGENSPLHF. The entire variable domain, with the rest obtained from reference TRBV11-2 and TRBJ1-6, is as follows: EAGVAQSPRYKIIEKRQSVAFWCNPISGHATLYWYQQILGQGPKLLIQFQNNGVVDDSQLPKDRFSAERLKGVDSTLKIQPAKLEDSAVYLCASSLSYWDGENSPLHFGNGTRLTVT.

The chain employs TRBV29-1 and TRBJ1-6, with D possibly being TRBD1 (6 bases). This CDR3 comprises 14 residues. V was pared by 1 base and J by 4 bases, with 8 bases between. The germline gives CDR1 SQVTM, CDR2 ANQGSEA. This chain's CDR3 is CSVEGQAYNSPLHF. The CDR3 coding sequence is TGCAGCGTTGAAGGACAGGCGTATAATTCACCCCTCCACTTT.

This clone has more than one count but fewer than ten. This sequence joins TRBV4-2 and TRBJ2-2; D unclear. Trimming removed 0 bases from V and 9 bases from J, with 2 bases in between. Germline assignment: CDR1 LGHNA and CDR2 YNFKEQ. The CDR3 is 11 amino acids. The DNA of the CDR3 is TGTGCCAGCAGCCAAGAGCGGGAGCTGTTTTTT. Translation: CASSQERELFF.

The V and J genes are TRBV5-1 and TRBJ2-2, with a possible D match to TRBD1 (5 bases). The CDR3 is made up of 15 amino acids. The germline V gene encodes CDR1 SGHRS and CDR2 YFSETQ. The V gene lost 1 base and the J gene lost 4 bases, with 11 bases spanning the gap. The DNA of the CDR3 is TGCGCCAGCAGCTTGTTAGGGGAACTCACCGGGGAGCTGTTTTTT. Encoded protein: CASSLLGELTGELFF.

The chain carries TRBV7-9 and TRBJ2-7; unclear D gene. Germline CDR1 reads SEHNR; CDR2 reads FQNEAQ (reference sequence). This CDR3 has 16 residues. Trimming pared 1 base from V and 11 bases from J, leaving 24 bases between. CDR3 nucleotide sequence: TGTGCCAGCAGCTTAGAATACGTAGTCACGACTCCACTGGAGTACTTC. Its protein product is CASSLEYVVTTPLEYF.

In nucleotides, the CDR3 is TGTGCCAGCAGCGCCGAGGGAGGACTAGCGGGGGGGCCAGATACGCAGTATTTT. This encodes CASSAEGGLAGGPDTQYF. The genes are TRBV9 and TRBJ2-3, with 15 nucleotides matching TRBD2. V shed 3 bases and J 4 bases; nucleotides not matched to a gene: 9. The CDR3 is made up of 18 amino acids. Germline V CDR1 and CDR2: SGDLS, YYNGEE.

The table lists this clone with a few counts. The J gene is TRBJ2-7, the V gene TRBV6-5; TRBD2 aligns across 9 bases. The germline V gene encodes CDR1 MNHEY and CDR2 SVGAGI. The CDR3 consists of 13 residues. J was trimmed by 5 bases and V by 6 bases; bases with no gene match: 5. The DNA for the CDR3 is TGTGCCAGCAGGAAGCGGGGGGCACACGAGCAGTACTTC. Translation: CASRKRGAHEQYF.

This CDR3 is CASSLEYTGPRGKNIQYF. The CDR3 DNA reads as TGTGCCAGCAGCTTAGAATACACAGGGCCGAGAGGCAAAAACATTCAGTACTTC. The chain carries TRBV11-3 and TRBJ2-4; D might be TRBD1 (6 bases). The CDR3 contains 18 residues. V was pared by 0 bases and J by 3 bases, with 18 bases between. Germline V gives CDR1 SGHNT, CDR2 YENEEA. Together with reference TRBV11-3 and TRBJ2-4, the CDR3 gives the full variable domain: EAGVVQSPRYKIIEKKQPVAFWCNPISGHNTLYWYLQNLGQGPELLIRYENEEAVDDSQLPKDRFSAERLKGVDSTLKIQPAELGDSAVYLCASSLEYTGPRGKNIQYFGAGTRLSVL.

The V gene is TRBV19, the J gene TRBJ2-2; D uncertain. CDR3 length: 16 amino acids. The germline gives CDR1 LNHDA, CDR2 SQIVND (reference sequence). Trimming removed 1 base from V and 6 bases from J, with 15 bases in between. CDR3 DNA sequence: TGTGCCAGTAGTATAGGGGCCTACCTTTGGGCCGGGGAGCTGTTTTTT. Protein product: CASSIGAYLWAGELFF. The whole variable domain, filled in from reference TRBV19 and TRBJ2-2, reads DGGITQSPKYLFRKEGQNVTLSCEQNLNHDAMYWYRQDPGQGLRLIYYSQIVNDFQKGDIAEGYSVSREKKESFPLTVTSAQKNPTAFYLCASSIGAYLWAGELFFGEGSRLTVL.

There are a few counts of this clone. V and J are TRBV5-1 and TRBJ2-3; 8 bases agree with TRBD2. V lost 2 bases to trimming and J lost 3 bases; unmatched junction nucleotides: 2. The CDR3 totals 14 residues. Germline assignment: CDR1 SGHRS and CDR2 YFSETQ. Here the CDR3 reads CASSLVAGTDTQYF. CDR3 coding DNA: TGCGCCAGCAGCTTAGTAGCGGGAACAGATACGCAGTATTTT.

The V gene is TRBV6-6, the J gene TRBJ1-3; 10 nucleotides agree with TRBD1. The ends lost 4 bases at V and 4 bases at J; junction bases unmatched: 7. This CDR3 region has 16 residues. The germline V gene encodes CDR1 MNHNY and CDR2 SVGAGI (reference sequence). The CDR3 bases are TGTGCCAGCAGTTTGGCGGGGACAGGGGCCGGAAACACCATATATTTT. This gives the protein CASSLAGTGAGNTIYF.

V is TRBV5-1 and J is TRBJ1-4; D might be TRBD1 (6 bases). The CDR3 contains 14 residues. Per germline, CDR1 SGHRS and CDR2 YFSETQ. Trimming shortened V by 4 bases and J by 10 bases, and 17 bases separated the two germline ends. The CDR3 protein is CASSTTGLEGKLFF. The CDR3 DNA reads as TGCGCCAGCAGCACCACAGGGCTAGAAGGAAAACTGTTTTTT.

This sequence joins TRBV6-1 and TRBJ2-3; TRBD2 agrees at 7 bases. J lost 1 base, V lost 8 bases, and 3 bases had no gene match. This CDR3 is 13 amino acids long. The germline V gene has CDR1 MNHNS and CDR2 SASEGT. The CDR3 loop is CASLTSGTDTQYF. The CDR3 DNA follows: TGTGCCAGCCTTACTAGCGGCACAGATACGCAGTATTTT.

This clone was seen a few times. V usage is TRBV6-5 and J usage is TRBJ1-6, with D tentatively TRBD1 (5 bases). CDR1 MNHEY and CDR2 SVGAGI come from the germline V gene. The CDR3 runs to 15 residues. V lost 2 bases and J 9 bases, leaving 14 bases between the germline ends. The CDR3 DNA reads as TGTGCCAGCAGTTACAATGGGGCGGCTAGTTCACCCCTCCACTTT. It is translated as CASSYNGAASSPLHF.

In its sample, this clone is medium-sized. This chain links TRBV5-1 with TRBJ1-2, with unresolved D. Germline assignment: CDR1 SGHRS and CDR2 YFSETQ. Trimming cost V 0 bases and J 4 bases, with 4 bases left between them. The CDR3 is 12 residues long. CDR3 bases: TGCGCCAGCAGCTTGGGAGGCTATGGCTACACCTTC. Its translation is CASSLGGYGYTF.

The CDR3 DNA sequence: TGTGCCAGCAGTGAATTAACAACACTCACAGATACGCAGTATTTT. This codes for CASSELTTLTDTQYF. V and J are TRBV6-1 and TRBJ2-3; D ambiguous. Looked up from germline, CDR1 is MNHNS and CDR2 is SASEGT. The CDR3 is 15 amino acids. Trimming removed 2 bases from V and 2 bases from J, with 11 bases in between.

The rearrangement links TRBV7-3 to TRBJ2-2; TRBD1 aligns across 8 bases. CDR1 SGHTA and CDR2 FQGTGA come from the germline V gene. Trimming at V came to 3 bases and at J to 4 bases, leaving 4 bases not matched to a gene. The CDR3 is 15 residues long. CDR3: CASSFLTGGTGELFF. CDR3 nucleotide sequence: TGTGCCAGCAGCTTTTTAACAGGGGGCACCGGGGAGCTGTTTTTT.

This clone was counted a few times. The rearrangement links TRBV11-2 to TRBJ2-7, with D perhaps TRBD1 or TRBD2 (5 bases each). Germline loops: CDR1 SGHAT, CDR2 FQNNGV. The CDR3 spans 15 residues. Trimming took off 0 bases at V and 2 bases at J, with 11 bases between the two ends. CDR3 sequence (DNA): TGTGCCAGCAGCTTAGACGGGACGGACCCCTACGAGCAGTACTTC. Translated: CASSLDGTDPYEQYF. Combining the CDR3 with reference TRBV11-2 and TRBJ2-7 gives the whole variable domain EAGVAQSPRYKIIEKRQSVAFWCNPISGHATLYWYQQILGQGPKLLIQFQNNGVVDDSQLPKDRFSAERLKGVDSTLKIQPAKLEDSAVYLCASSLDGTDPYEQYFGPGTRLTVT.

This clone ranks as medium-sized (0.01 to 0.1%). The CDR3 region has the DNA TGTGCCAGAACTCTCATTAGAGAGCAGTACTTC. Translating gives CARTLIREQYF. This chain joins TRBV28 and TRBJ2-7; D unclear. V was clipped by 9 bases and J by 7 bases, with 13 bases between them. The germline V gene has CDR1 MDHEN and CDR2 SYDVKM. The CDR3 length is 11 residues.

The table lists this clone with a few counts. The chain couples TRBV9 to TRBJ2-1; TRBD2 matches 9 bases. J was trimmed by 4 bases and V by 4 bases; bases with no gene match: 6. This CDR3 comprises 15 residues. Germline V gene data show CDR1 as SGDLS and CDR2 as YYNGEE. The CDR3 sequence: CASSPRGGQYNEQFF. The CDR3 nucleotides are TGTGCCAGCAGCCCGCGGGGGGGCCAATACAATGAGCAGTTCTTC.

This chain uses TRBV7-4 with TRBJ2-7, with D possibly matching TRBD1 (6 bases). Germline lookup yields CDR1 SGHVT and CDR2 SQSDAQ. Trimming shortened V by 5 bases and J by 3 bases, and 11 bases separated the two germline ends. The CDR3 has 13 amino acids. The CDR3 is CASSSSDSYEQYF. The CDR3 coding sequence is TGTGCCAGCAGCAGTTCGGACAGCTACGAGCAGTACTTC.

The rearrangement links TRBV20-1 to TRBJ2-7; D unresolved. This CDR3 has 10 residues. V was trimmed by 6 bases and J by 2 bases, leaving 5 bases between them. Germline V gene data show CDR1 as DFQATT and CDR2 as SNEGSKA (reference sequence). CDR3 sequence: CSAGPYEQYF. The CDR3 bases are TGCAGTGCGGGCCCCTACGAGCAGTACTTC.

This clone is medium-sized by share. J is TRBJ2-3 and V is TRBV7-6, with 9 positions matching TRBD2. The CDR3 is 15 amino acids. V shed 1 base, J shed 1 base, and the junction held 0 bases outside the gene matches. The germline V gene encodes CDR1 SGHVS and CDR2 FNYEAQ. CDR3 DNA sequence: TGTGCCAGCAGCTTAGTAGCGGGGGGCACAGATACGCAGTATTTT. Residues: CASSLVAGGTDTQYF.

CDR3 sequence (DNA): TGTGCCAGCAGCTTGGGACAGGGGGCCAAAAACATTCAGTACTTC. It is translated as CASSLGQGAKNIQYF. The J gene is TRBJ2-4, the V gene TRBV7-9; 10 bases align to TRBD1. The CDR3 covers 15 residues. CDR1 SEHNR and CDR2 FQNEAQ come from the germline V gene (reference sequence). V was clipped by 3 bases and J by 1 base; unmatched bases: 0.

The V call is TRBV7-2, the J call TRBJ2-7; D may be TRBD1 (5 bases). V was pared by 3 bases and J by 2 bases, with 5 bases between. CDR3 length equals 12 residues. CDR1 SGHTA and CDR2 FQGNSA come from the germline V gene. CDR3 sequence reads: CASSLDTYEQYF. The CDR3 region has the DNA TGTGCCAGCAGCTTGGACACCTACGAGCAGTACTTC.

This clone counts as medium-sized. The chain is built from TRBV27 and TRBJ1-6, with unresolved D. V gave up 2 bases and J gave up 3 bases, with 11 bases separating them. Germline values: CDR1 MNHEY, CDR2 SMNVEV (reference sequence). This CDR3 spans 16 amino acids. This CDR3 reads CASSLVTALYNSPLHF. The CDR3 nucleotides read TGTGCCAGCAGTTTAGTAACAGCCCTCTATAATTCACCCCTCCACTTT.

CDR3: CASSWGGQGFHNSPLHF. The DNA for the CDR3 is TGTGCCAGCAGCTGGGGGGGACAGGGGTTCCATAATTCACCCCTCCACTTT. The gene calls are TRBV5-4 and TRBJ1-6, with 10 bases aligning to TRBD1. With 3 bases clipped from V and 5 bases from J, the junction kept 8 bases outside the gene matches. CDR3 length: 17 amino acids. The germline gives CDR1 SGHNT, CDR2 YYREEE (reference sequence).

This clone is deemed medium-sized. This rearrangement joins TRBV27 to TRBJ2-6, with no clear D. There are 13 residues in the CDR3. Germline CDR1 is MNHEY and CDR2 is SMNVEV (reference sequence). Trimming took 3 bases from V and 1 from J, leaving 1 base between them. CDR3 DNA sequence: TGTGCCAGCAGTTTTTCTGGGGCCAACGTCCTGACTTTC. It encodes CASSFSGANVLTF. Looking up the rest from reference TRBV27 and TRBJ2-6 gives the full variable domain: EAQVTQNPRYLITVTGKKLTVTCSQNMNHEYMSWYRQDPGLGLRQIYYSMNVEVTDKGDVPEGYKVSRKEKRNFPLILESPSPNQTSLYFCASSFSGANVLTFGAGSRLTVL.